The sequence of this TCR beta chain was determined in a study of T cells in Graves' hyperthyroidism and ophthalmopathy. The germline CDR1 and CDR2 sequences are ENHRY and SYGVKD. The CDR3 covers 14 residues. The V segment lost 5 bases and the J segment 5 bases; nucleotides outside the gene matches: 7. This clonotype was seen repeatedly, ten times or more. No antigen is known for it. Amplified TCR beta CDR3 regions came from RNA transcripts. First-round RT-PCR targeting the TCR CDR3 was performed with the HTBI primer set. TCRdb recomputed calls from the multiplex PCR reads with MiXCR, one row per CDR3 protein. The table has fewer than 550,000 distinct CDR3 sequences, approximately 14% seen once. Regarding the study as a whole: Blood also showed most of the thyroid clonotypes that were expanded above 0.001.

The chain is built from TRBV10-3 and TRBJ1-2; TRBD1 aligns across 8 bases. The receptor was derived from a woman under 30 with Graves' hyperthyroidism. Input material: blood. The CDR3 coding sequence is TGTGCCATCAGTCCTCAGGGGGCGGAATATGGCTACACCTTC. Translating gives CAISPQGAEYGYTF.